In its sample, the clone carrying this T cell receptor beta chain was seen many times. CDR1 DFQATT and CDR2 SNEGSKA come from the germline V gene (reference sequence). Trimming removed 3 bases from V and 9 bases from J, with 15 bases in between. CDR3 size: 13 residues. Sample time point: newly diagnosed GD, antithyroid drugs for less than 3 months. After RNA was extracted from PBMCs, the TCR library was made from it. Combining iRepertoire HTBI primers with Arm-PCR of CDR3 regions, the authors built TCR beta libraries. TCRdb recomputed calls from the multiplex PCR reads with MiXCR, one row per CDR3 protein. The sample lists roughly 380,000 distinct CDR3 sequences, roughly a sixth seen once, with 25% to 30% in the top ten. These data come from a study of regulatory T cells in long-lasting Graves disease. The same data also contributed to another study, on T cells in Graves' hyperthyroidism and ophthalmopathy. Per that paper: Ophthalmopathy was model-predicted a median about 6.9 months pre-onset.

The specimen was peripheral blood mononuclear cells (PBMCs), collected at new diagnosis, from a patient treated with antithyroid drugs. V and J are TRBV20-1 and TRBJ2-1; D is unclear. This receptor was obtained from a man aged 40-49 years with Graves disease. The DNA of the CDR3 is TGCAGTGCTAGTTTCTTAGATTCGGGTGAGCAGTTCTTC. It yields the protein CSASFLDSGEQFF.